These T cell receptor beta chains were read from a single sample in a study of blood T cell repertoires in COVID-19. Clones were sequenced by immunoSEQ multiplex PCR, and TCRdb holds only the in-frame ones, with some missing. The repertoire holds fewer than 250,000 clones, with approximately 81% as singletons. The sequencing sample was made of peripheral blood. The receptors shown here come from a man aged 35-49 years with acute or convalescent COVID-19. Each CDR3 is given with its conserved first and last residue. A D gene is named only where the DNA matches it firmly. Clone size is given for some rows only: seen once, a few or many times, or a class if the clone is expanded.

v_gene,j_gene,abundance,d_gene,CDR3aa,CDR3nt
TRBV6-5,TRBJ1-4,-,TRBD1,CASSYVGQSQKLFF,TGTGCCAGCAGTTACGTGGGACAGAGTCAAAAACTGTTTTTT
TRBV4-2,TRBJ1-1,-,-,CASSPPVAGRTEAFF,TGTGCCAGCAGCCCCCCCGTGGCGGGGAGGACTGAAGCTTTCTTT
TRBV15,TRBJ1-1,-,-,CATSESAMNTEAFF,TGTGCCACCAGCGAAAGCGCGATGAACACTGAAGCTTTCTTT
TRBV5-1,TRBJ2-7,-,-,CASSGSSYEQYF,TGCGCCAGCAGCGGTAGCTCCTACGAGCAGTACTTC
TRBV2,TRBJ1-2,-,-,CASIPGTPSNYGYTF,TGTGCCAGCATTCCCGGGACACCATCCAACTATGGCTACACCTTC
TRBV3-1/TRBV3-2,TRBJ1-6,-,TRBD1,CASSSGTENSPLHF,TGTGCCAGCAGCTCCGGGACAGAGAATTCACCCCTCCACTTT
TRBV7-9,TRBJ1-2,once,TRBD1,CASSLAIGGTVYGYTF,TGTGCCAGCAGCTTAGCAATTGGAGGGACAGTATATGGCTACACCTTC
TRBV4-2,TRBJ2-3,once,TRBD2,CASSTHRLAGGETDTQYF,TGTGCCAGCAGCACCCACCGACTAGCGGGAGGGGAAACGGATACGCAGTATTTT
TRBV7-3,TRBJ2-5,-,-,CASSPHGKGRETQYF,TGTGCCAGCAGCCCACACGGGAAGGGTAGAGAGACCCAGTACTTC
TRBV6-5,TRBJ1-1,-,-,CASSTGQREAFF,TGTGCCAGCAGTACCGGACAGCGTGAAGCTTTCTTT
TRBV5-1,TRBJ1-1,few,-,CASRLMNTEAFF,TGCGCCAGCAGGTTAATGAACACTGAAGCTTTCTTT
TRBV6-5,TRBJ1-1,-,-,CASSARGNTEAFF,TGTGCCAGCAGCGCCCGGGGGAACACTGAAGCTTTCTTT
TRBV6-1,TRBJ2-1,-,-,CASSESGAGYNEQFF,TGTGCCAGCAGTGAATCTGGGGCGGGATACAATGAGCAGTTCTTC
TRBV27,TRBJ2-7,-,TRBD1,CASSSNLGQFYEQYF,TGTGCCAGCAGTTCAAACCTGGGACAGTTCTACGAGCAGTACTTC
TRBV7-9,TRBJ1-5,-,-,CASSLASYQPQHF,TGTGCCAGCAGCTTAGCAAGCTATCAGCCCCAGCATTTT
TRBV30,TRBJ1-6,once,-,CAWSWGPPEDSPLHF,TGTGCCTGGAGCTGGGGGCCGCCTGAGGATTCACCCCTCCACTTT
TRBV10-2,TRBJ1-4,-,TRBD1,CASEQGAGKLFF,TGCGCCAGCGAACAGGGGGCTGGAAAACTGTTTTTT
TRBV7-2,TRBJ2-7,-,-,CASSATEGQYF,TGTGCCAGCAGCGCCACCGAGGGGCAGTACTTC
TRBV25-1,TRBJ1-5,-,-,CASSPPGANQPQHF,TGTGCCAGCAGTCCACCGGGAGCAAATCAGCCCCAGCATTTT
TRBV7-9,TRBJ2-3,-,-,CASSFFPDYSSATDTQYF,TGTGCCAGCAGCTTTTTCCCCGACTATTCCTCTGCGACAGATACGCAGTATTTT
TRBV20-1,TRBJ1-1,-,-,CSAVRNTEAFF,TGCAGTGCTGTTAGAAACACTGAAGCTTTCTTT
TRBV27,TRBJ1-5,-,-,CASSFSPGAAQHF,TGTGCCAGCAGTTTTTCCCCCGGTGCGGCCCAGCATTTT
TRBV28,TRBJ2-7,-,TRBD1,CASSPGEAGGSYEQYF,TGTGCCAGCAGCCCAGGCGAGGCAGGGGGTAGCTACGAGCAGTACTTC
TRBV30,TRBJ1-2,-,-,CAWSLKGDGYTF,TGTGCCTGGAGTTTAAAGGGGGATGGCTACACCTTC
TRBV5-3,TRBJ1-1,-,-,CARRRYTEAFF,TGTGCCAGAAGGCGCTACACTGAAGCTTTCTTT
TRBV5-4,TRBJ2-7,few,-,CASSARGNEQYF,TGTGCCAGCAGTGCTAGGGGAAACGAGCAGTACTTC
TRBV7-2,TRBJ2-7,-,TRBD2,CASSAGGKSYEQYF,TGTGCCAGCAGCGCGGGGGGGAAAAGCTACGAGCAGTACTTC
TRBV7-8,TRBJ2-1,-,TRBD2,CASSPPGLTNNEQFF,TGTGCCAGCAGCCCACCGGGACTAACGAACAATGAGCAGTTCTTC
TRBV4-1,TRBJ2-3,-,TRBD2,CASSQGGLAGPTDTQYF,TGCGCCAGCAGCCAGGGCGGACTAGCGGGCCCCACAGATACGCAGTATTTT
TRBV5-1,TRBJ2-7,-,TRBD1,CASSLNRGLEQYF,TGCGCCAGCAGCCTAAACAGGGGGCTCGAGCAGTACTTC
TRBV6-5,TRBJ1-5,-,-,CASSSTGWQPQHF,TGTGCCAGCAGCTCTACAGGGTGGCAGCCCCAGCATTTT
TRBV18,TRBJ2-2,-,TRBD2,CASSPLSGGNTGELFF,TGTGCCAGCTCACCGTTAAGCGGGGGAAACACCGGGGAGCTGTTTTTT
TRBV7-2,TRBJ2-3,-,-,CASKPGRLTDTQYF,TGTGCCAGCAAACCGGGAAGACTCACAGATACGCAGTATTTT
TRBV3-1/TRBV3-2,TRBJ1-5,few,TRBD1,CASSRGGVNQPQHF,TGTGCCAGCAGCCGAGGGGGCGTCAATCAGCCCCAGCATTTT
TRBV20-1,TRBJ1-1,once,-,CSASNRQGMVTEAFF,TGCAGTGCTAGTAATCGGCAGGGAATGGTCACTGAAGCTTTCTTT
TRBV3-1/TRBV3-2,TRBJ2-1,once,TRBD1,CASRGADRDYNEQFF,TGTGCCAGCAGGGGAGCGGACAGGGACTACAATGAGCAGTTCTTC
TRBV3-1/TRBV3-2,TRBJ2-7,-,TRBD1,CASGKAGTANEQYF,TGTGCCAGCGGTAAAGCCGGGACAGCCAACGAGCAGTACTTC
TRBV10-3,TRBJ1-1,-,-,CAISVTGSTEAFF,TGTGCCATCAGTGTAACAGGGAGCACTGAAGCTTTCTTT
TRBV6-1,TRBJ1-6,-,-,CASSDRWTANSSPLHF,TGTGCCAGCAGTGATCGGTGGACAGCTAATTCGTCACCCCTCCACTTT
TRBV7-2,TRBJ2-2,-,TRBD2,CASSVAGGIQTGELFF,TGTGCCAGCAGTGTAGCGGGGGGCATCCAGACCGGGGAGCTGTTTTTT
TRBV14,TRBJ1-5,-,-,CASSQVTGLSNQPQHF,TGTGCCAGCAGCCAAGTCACAGGATTAAGCAATCAGCCCCAGCATTTT
TRBV5-8,TRBJ2-5,-,TRBD2,CASSLSGAGGQETQYF,TGTGCCAGCAGCTTGTCGGGAGCGGGGGGCCAAGAGACCCAGTACTTC
TRBV6-5,TRBJ1-6,-,TRBD1,CASFTGAGSPLHF,TGTGCCAGCTTTACAGGGGCAGGATCACCCCTCCACTTT
TRBV30,TRBJ2-2,-,-,CAWSAVSLNTGELFF,TGTGCCTGGAGTGCCGTAAGCCTGAACACCGGGGAGCTGTTTTTT
TRBV27,TRBJ2-7,-,-,CASSFRFTETRSYEQYF,TGTGCCAGCAGTTTTAGGTTTACAGAGACGCGCTCCTACGAGCAGTACTTC
TRBV2,TRBJ1-1,-,TRBD1,CASDRDIQTSKAFF,TGTGCCAGCGACAGGGACATACAGACTTCTAAAGCTTTCTTT
TRBV4-1,TRBJ2-3,-,-,CASTRQEASTDTQYF,TGCGCCAGCACCCGACAGGAGGCTAGCACAGATACGCAGTATTTT
TRBV5-4,TRBJ1-2,-,-,CASSDSWGYTF,TGTGCCAGCAGTGACTCATGGGGCTACACCTTC
TRBV2,TRBJ2-5,-,TRBD2,CASTEGLAGGGETQYF,TGTGCCAGCACCGAGGGACTAGCGGGAGGGGGGGAGACCCAGTACTTC
TRBV9,TRBJ1-5,-,TRBD1,CASSAGTGGLKDQPQHF,TGTGCCAGCAGCGCCGGGACAGGGGGTTTAAAGGATCAGCCCCAGCATTTT